The 9 T cell receptor beta chains below were found in one sample sequenced in a study of early T cells in non-severe SARS-CoV-2 infection. TCRdb re-derived calls from the 5' RACE reads in MiXCR, one entry per CDR3 protein. The sample consists of roughly 70,000 distinct CDR3 sequences, 20% to 25% of them appearing once. Sequenced here: whole blood, sampled at baseline. All receptors derive from an adult who was a healthcare worker with PCR-confirmed SARS-CoV-2 infection or an uninfected control (not recorded which).

The chain combines TRBV5-1 with TRBJ2-7; unclear D gene. Trimming removed 4 bases at V and 3 bases at J, with 14 bases between. This CDR3 is built from 14 residues. The germline gives CDR1 SGHRS, CDR2 YFSETQ. The CDR3 nucleotides are TGCGCCAGCAGCACCACTGGGTCCAGCTACGAGCAGTACTTC. Translating gives CASSTTGSSYEQYF.

This clonotype has only a few counts. CDR3: CASSRTEGAWLFF. CDR3 sequence (DNA): TGTGCCAGCAGCCGGACGGAGGGAGCTTGGCTGTTTTTT. The rearrangement uses TRBV3-1 and TRBJ2-2; possibly TRBD2 for D (6 bases). CDR1 and CDR2 (germline): LGHDT, YNNKEL (reference sequence). Deletions cut 4 bases from V and 13 bases from J, with 16 bases between. The CDR3 spans 13 residues.

The rearrangement links TRBV5-1 to TRBJ2-7, with D possibly TRBD2 on 6 matching bases. The CDR3 covers 12 residues. V lost 4 bases to trimming and J lost 7 bases, with 12 bases between them. The germline CDR1 and CDR2 sequences are SGHRS and YFSETQ. The CDR3 DNA sequence: TGCGCCAGCAGCGGGGGGACGGAGGAGCAGTACTTC. Its protein is CASSGGTEEQYF.

The rearrangement uses TRBV3-1 and TRBJ2-7, with D uncertain. This CDR3 region has 13 residues. V was clipped by 4 bases and J by 3 bases, with 10 bases between them. Germline V gene sequence: CDR1 LGHDT, CDR2 YNNKEL (reference sequence). In nucleotides, the CDR3 is TGTGCCAGCAGCCTTAGTGTCTACTACGAGCAGTACTTC. As protein: CASSLSVYYEQYF.

This clonotype was detected ten times or more. This rearrangement joins TRBV30 to TRBJ1-1; TRBD1 matches 7 bases. CDR3 length: 12 amino acids. Germline V lookup: CDR1 GTSNPN, CDR2 SVGIG (reference sequence). The V and J ends lost 7 bases and 0 bases, in that order; junction bases with no gene match: 2. In DNA, the CDR3 is TGTGCCTCACAGGGGATGAACACTGAAGCTTTCTTT. This gives the protein CASQGMNTEAFF.

This sequence joins TRBV29-1 and TRBJ1-1, with 10 bases fitting TRBD1. From germline, CDR1 is SQVTM and CDR2 ANQGSEA. The CDR3 sequence is 14 residues long. Trimming removed 1 base from V and 4 bases from J; junction bases left unmatched: 3. The CDR3 DNA is TGCAGCGTTGAAGTGAGGGACAGGGGCACTGAAGCTTTCTTT. Encoded protein: CSVEVRDRGTEAFF.

This sequence joins TRBV18 and TRBJ1-1; D ambiguous. V was trimmed by 3 bases and J by 3 bases, leaving 14 bases between them. The CDR3 is 15 residues long. Germline CDR1 and CDR2: KGHSH and LQKENI. The CDR3 reads CASSPPDISDTEAFF. In DNA form, the CDR3 reads TGTGCCAGCTCACCGCCAGACATTAGCGACACTGAAGCTTTCTTT.

This chain links TRBV2 with TRBJ2-1, with D possibly TRBD2 on 6 matching bases. V gave up 3 bases and J gave up 7 bases, with 7 bases separating them. This CDR3 contains 12 residues. Germline V CDR1 and CDR2: SNHLY, FYNNEI. CDR3 in DNA: TGTGCCAGCAGTGAGGGGGGAAATGAGCAGTTCTTC. Translating it yields CASSEGGNEQFF.

There are a few counts of this clonotype. This sequence joins TRBV6-6 and TRBJ2-7, with TRBD1 identical over 8 bases. V lost 5 bases and J lost 6; bases outside the gene matches: 3. CDR3 size: 12 residues. CDR1 is MNHNY and CDR2 is SVGAGI in the germline V gene (reference sequence). This CDR3 reads CASSLDRGEQYF. The DNA for the CDR3 is TGTGCCAGCAGTCTAGACAGGGGCGAGCAGTACTTC.